The T cell receptor (beta chain) described here comes from a study of molecular identifiers for immune sequencing clone quantification. General study points: The study found clones above 20 RNA copies held over 97% of effector molecules and under 1% in naive cells.

This CDR3 spans 16 amino acids. CDR1 is MNHEY, CDR2 SVGEGT, per germline. On this clonotype: Its specificity is unknown. A much larger clone differs by one base, so this may be a read error.

Each CDR3 protein gets one entry after TCRdb re-called the PCR reads with MiXCR. There are about 89,000 distinct CDR3 sequences in the sample; under 20% occur only once, and around 0.8% lies in the top ten. The chain carries TRBV6-2 or TRBV6-3 and TRBJ1-3, with D possibly TRBD1 on 6 matching bases. This sequence originates from a human donor in good health. Some libraries in this study had Jurkat cell RNA spiked in. Sequencing used naive CD8+ T cells from blood, with Jurkat cell RNA spiked in. The subset denotes: FACS-sorted CD8+CD4-CCR7+CD45RA+ naive T cells. CDR3 coding DNA: TGTGCCAGCAGTGTGACAGGACCCTACTCTGGAAACACCAAATATTTT. Protein: CASSVTGPYSGNTKYF.